Detailed here is one T cell receptor (beta chain). Clones were read by immunoSEQ multiplex PCR, and TCRdb kept only the in-frame ones, dropping some. The repertoire holds over 150,000 clones, with about 90% as singletons. The sample comes from a study of blood T cell repertoires in COVID-19. Across the study: Researchers got acute and convalescent COVID-19 samples from the United States, Italy and Spain.

J was trimmed by 9 bases and V by 3 bases; bases with no gene match: 3. Germline CDR1 is KGHSH and CDR2 is LQKENI. There are 12 residues in the CDR3. The sequencing input was PBMCs or T cells enriched from blood (not recorded which). V is TRBV18 and J is TRBJ1-2, with 8 bases aligning to TRBD1. The sequence was collected from a woman younger than 35 who had recovered from COVID-19. The CDR3 bases are TGTGCCAGCTCACCGACAGGGGAGCGCTACACCTTC. It is translated as CASSPTGERYTF.